The 6 T cell receptor beta chains below come from one sample, sequenced in a study of T-cell memory formation after mild COVID-19. TCRdb processed the 5' RACE reads anew with MiXCR; each CDR3 protein has one entry. The table includes hundreds of thousands of distinct CDR3 sequences, over 25% detected once. The sample comprised PBMCs or a T cell subset sorted from them (not recorded which). The receptor set was obtained from an adult woman who had mild COVID-19 (a few samples of this study predate the infection). Cell type and time point are not known.

This clonotype was counted a few times. The genes are TRBV4-2 and TRBJ1-5; D is uncertain. This CDR3 comprises 16 residues. CDR1 is LGHNA, CDR2 YNFKEQ, per germline. With 0 bases removed from V and 5 bases from J, the gap between germline ends came to 14 bases. The CDR3 bases are TGTGCCAGCAGCCAAGATCGTGGGGAGAGTTATCAGCCCCAGCATTTT. It specifies CASSQDRGESYQPQHF.

The genes are TRBV6-6 and TRBJ2-3; D perhaps matches TRBD2 (7 bases). The CDR3 consists of 15 residues. Trimming cost V 2 bases and J 0 bases, with 9 bases left between them. The germline gives CDR1 MNHNY, CDR2 SVGAGI (reference sequence). The CDR3 spells CASSYRGASTDTQYF. The DNA of the CDR3 is TGTGCCAGCAGTTACCGGGGGGCAAGCACAGATACGCAGTATTTT.

Only a few counts were recorded for this clonotype. The chain combines TRBV29-1 with TRBJ2-1; the D is unclear. V was shortened by 6 bases and J by 7 bases, with 13 bases between the two germline ends. The germline V gene encodes CDR1 SQVTM and CDR2 ANQGSEA. The CDR3 contains 12 residues. CDR3 in DNA: TGCAGCGTCCTGGGGATCTTAAATGAGCAGTTCTTC. It encodes CSVLGILNEQFF.

V gene TRBV6-5 combines with J gene TRBJ2-2, with D possibly being TRBD1 (6 bases). The CDR3 contains 14 residues. The germline V gene has CDR1 MNHEY and CDR2 SVGAGI. V shed 6 bases and J shed 5 bases, with 13 bases lying between them. The CDR3 spells CASRSGTRTGELFF. The CDR3, as DNA: TGTGCCAGCAGATCCGGGACAAGAACCGGGGAGCTGTTTTTT.

The V and J genes are TRBV6-4 and TRBJ2-1; TRBD2 agrees at 9 bases. Germline loops: CDR1 MRHNA, CDR2 SNTAGT. This CDR3 comprises 15 residues. J lost 6 bases, V lost 2 bases, and 5 bases had no gene match. Here the CDR3 reads CASSDGTSPFNEQFF. The CDR3 DNA reads TGTGCCAGCAGTGACGGGACTAGCCCTTTCAATGAGCAGTTCTTC.

This chain joins TRBV29-1 and TRBJ2-7, with D perhaps assigned TRBD1 or TRBD2 (5 bases each). Germline V gene sequence: CDR1 SQVTM, CDR2 ANQGSEA. The CDR3 has 13 residues. Trimming stripped 7 bases from V and 3 bases from J, with 16 bases between. The CDR3 region is CSARGTSYYEQYF. DNA for the CDR3: TGCAGCGCCAGAGGGACCTCGTACTACGAGCAGTACTTC.